A single sample is the source of the 4 T cell receptor beta chains below, sequenced in a study of T cell changes during pregnancy in multiple sclerosis (dated by TCRdb to the late 2010s). The library was made by the immunoSEQ multiplex PCR assay. What TCRdb holds here is the immuneACCESS table cut down to in-frame rearrangements. Part of the clones is not present; checked against another copy, under half of the missing clones reflect an unresolved V gene, and the others are unexplained. For this sample the table gives around 50,000 clones, of which 85% to 95% were detected only once. The ten largest clones represent approximately 0.61% of the sample. The sequencing used CD4+ T cells from peripheral blood mononuclear cells, collected in the third trimester of pregnancy. Source of these receptors: a female donor with multiple sclerosis, enrolled in a pregnancy study.

The rearrangement links TRBV2 to TRBJ1-3; no definite D call. This CDR3 has 15 residues. Germline CDR1 SNHLY, CDR2 FYNNEI. Between the trimmed V and J ends, which lost 3 bases and 0 bases, there was a span of 9 bases. CDR3 nucleotide sequence: TGTGCCAGCAGTGATAGAGTTCCCTCTGGAAACACCATATATTTT. This encodes CASSDRVPSGNTIYF. The full variable domain, in which reference TRBV2 and TRBJ1-3 provide the parts outside the CDR3, is EPEVTQTPSHQVTQMGQEVILRCVPISNHLYFYWYRQILGQKVEFLVSFYNNEISEKSEIFDDQFSVERPDGSNFTLKIRSTKLEDSAMYFCASSDRVPSGNTIYFGEGSWLTVV.

The CDR3 loop reads CAISLGTGAYEQYF. DNA of the CDR3: TGTGCCATCAGCCTGGGAACAGGAGCCTACGAGCAGTACTTC. The V and J genes are TRBV10-3 and TRBJ2-7, with D possibly being TRBD1 (5 bases). Trimming left V 6 bases short and J 2 bases short, with 14 bases between. This CDR3 comprises 14 residues. Germline loops: CDR1 ENHRY, CDR2 SYGVKD.

V gene TRBV11-3 combines with J gene TRBJ2-1; 15 bases match TRBD2. CDR1 SGHNT and CDR2 YENEEA come from the germline V gene. The CDR3 consists of 15 residues. With V trimmed by 5 bases and J by 8 bases, 4 bases remained unmatched. The CDR3 DNA sequence: TGTGCCAGCAGCGGACTAGCGGGAGGGTTAGATGAGCAGTTCTTC. It encodes CASSGLAGGLDEQFF.

The rearrangement joins TRBV5-4 to TRBJ2-7, with 14 bases that match TRBD2. V was pared by 4 bases and J by 5 bases, with 8 bases of the junction left unmatched. The CDR3 contains 16 residues. Per germline, CDR1 SGHNT and CDR2 YYREEE (reference sequence). CDR3 nucleotide sequence: TGTGCCAGCAGCATAGGGACTAGCGGGAGTTGGAACGAGCAGTACTTC. Protein sequence: CASSIGTSGSWNEQYF.